A selection of T cell receptor beta chains follows, all from one sample in a study of cytomegalovirus exposure and HLA in healthy donors. TCRdb's copy holds only in-frame clones and misses some; the assay was immunoSEQ multiplex PCR. The sample consists of 150,000 to 200,000 clones, approximately 71% of them appearing once. The sequencing sample was made of PBMCs. These receptors came from a man between 25 and 39 years old in good health and CMV-seropositive. Each CDR3 is given with its conserved first and last residue. Fields, in order: J gene, V gene, D gene, clone size, CDR3 protein, CDR3 DNA. The D gene is left open where the match is weak. Size is stated for part of the rows, as once, few or many counts, or as a class when the clone is expanded.

J: TRBJ1-2
V: TRBV30
D: .
size: .
CDR3: CAWSRPDIYGYTF
DNA: TGTGCCTGGAGTCGGCCAGACATCTATGGCTACACCTTC

J: TRBJ1-1
V: TRBV6-5
D: .
size: once
CDR3: CASSSLPMREAFF
DNA: TGTGCCAGCAGTTCCCTGCCTATGCGCGAAGCTTTCTTT

J: TRBJ2-7
V: TRBV28
D: .
size: few
CDR3: CASSYPPWQIKSYEQYF
DNA: TGTGCCAGCAGTTATCCCCCGTGGCAGATAAAGTCCTACGAGCAGTACTTC

J: TRBJ1-5
V: TRBV5-1
D: TRBD1
size: .
CDR3: CASSLTGVGQPQHF
DNA: TGCGCCAGCAGCCTGACAGGGGTCGGTCAGCCCCAGCATTTT

J: TRBJ2-7
V: TRBV9
D: TRBD1
size: few
CDR3: CASSRDSYYEQYF
DNA: TGTGCCAGCAGCCGGGACAGCTACTACGAGCAGTACTTC

J: TRBJ1-5
V: TRBV4-2
D: .
size: once
CDR3: CASSQVSGETFSNQPQHF
DNA: TGTGCCAGCAGCCAAGTCAGCGGAGAAACTTTTAGCAATCAGCCCCAGCATTTT

J: TRBJ1-1
V: TRBV5-4
D: .
size: .
CDR3: CASSLAARGTEAFF
DNA: TGTGCCAGCAGCTTGGCGGCCAGAGGCACTGAAGCTTTCTTT

J: TRBJ2-2
V: TRBV5-1
D: .
size: .
CDR3: CASSLASDPGGELFF
DNA: TGCGCCAGCAGCTTGGCGAGCGACCCGGGGGGGGAGCTGTTTTTT

J: TRBJ2-1
V: TRBV7-8
D: .
size: .
CDR3: CASSLSVNEQFF
DNA: TGTGCCAGCAGCTTATCTGTAAATGAGCAGTTCTTC

J: TRBJ2-3
V: TRBV27
D: .
size: .
CDR3: CASSLFVRSTDTQYF
DNA: TGTGCCAGCAGTTTATTTGTCAGAAGCACAGATACGCAGTATTTT

J: TRBJ2-1
V: TRBV30
D: TRBD1
size: .
CDR3: CACPRTGETFEQFF
DNA: TGTGCCTGCCCTAGGACAGGGGAAACTTTCGAGCAGTTCTTC

J: TRBJ1-1
V: TRBV4-1
D: TRBD1
size: .
CDR3: CASSQGDSYNTEAFF
DNA: TGCGCCAGCAGCCAAGGGGACAGTTATAACACTGAAGCTTTCTTT

J: TRBJ1-2
V: TRBV7-9
D: TRBD1
size: .
CDR3: CASSLMTGNYGYTF
DNA: TGTGCCAGCAGCTTAATGACAGGGAACTATGGCTACACCTTC

J: TRBJ1-2
V: TRBV27
D: .
size: .
CDR3: CASSLYRPENYGYTF
DNA: TGTGCCAGCAGTTTATATCGGCCGGAGAACTATGGCTACACCTTC

J: TRBJ2-7
V: TRBV4-1
D: .
size: few
CDR3: CASSPEEGVQREQYF
DNA: TGCGCCAGCAGCCCAGAAGAGGGGGTACAACGCGAGCAGTACTTC

J: TRBJ2-6
V: TRBV5-4
D: TRBD2
size: .
CDR3: CASSVPSGRSGANVLTF
DNA: TGTGCCAGCAGCGTCCCTAGCGGGAGGTCCGGGGCCAACGTCCTGACTTTC

J: TRBJ2-5
V: TRBV9
D: TRBD2
size: .
CDR3: CASSVGTSGVQETQYF
DNA: TGTGCCAGCAGCGTAGGGACTAGCGGGGTGCAAGAGACCCAGTACTTC

J: TRBJ1-1
V: TRBV11-3
D: .
size: .
CDR3: CASSLDLCEAFF
DNA: TGTGCCAGCAGCTTAGATCTGTGTGAAGCTTTCTTT

J: TRBJ2-5
V: TRBV5-1
D: TRBD2
size: .
CDR3: CASGVTGGPRETQYF
DNA: TGCGCCAGCGGGGTTACGGGAGGGCCTCGAGAGACCCAGTACTTC